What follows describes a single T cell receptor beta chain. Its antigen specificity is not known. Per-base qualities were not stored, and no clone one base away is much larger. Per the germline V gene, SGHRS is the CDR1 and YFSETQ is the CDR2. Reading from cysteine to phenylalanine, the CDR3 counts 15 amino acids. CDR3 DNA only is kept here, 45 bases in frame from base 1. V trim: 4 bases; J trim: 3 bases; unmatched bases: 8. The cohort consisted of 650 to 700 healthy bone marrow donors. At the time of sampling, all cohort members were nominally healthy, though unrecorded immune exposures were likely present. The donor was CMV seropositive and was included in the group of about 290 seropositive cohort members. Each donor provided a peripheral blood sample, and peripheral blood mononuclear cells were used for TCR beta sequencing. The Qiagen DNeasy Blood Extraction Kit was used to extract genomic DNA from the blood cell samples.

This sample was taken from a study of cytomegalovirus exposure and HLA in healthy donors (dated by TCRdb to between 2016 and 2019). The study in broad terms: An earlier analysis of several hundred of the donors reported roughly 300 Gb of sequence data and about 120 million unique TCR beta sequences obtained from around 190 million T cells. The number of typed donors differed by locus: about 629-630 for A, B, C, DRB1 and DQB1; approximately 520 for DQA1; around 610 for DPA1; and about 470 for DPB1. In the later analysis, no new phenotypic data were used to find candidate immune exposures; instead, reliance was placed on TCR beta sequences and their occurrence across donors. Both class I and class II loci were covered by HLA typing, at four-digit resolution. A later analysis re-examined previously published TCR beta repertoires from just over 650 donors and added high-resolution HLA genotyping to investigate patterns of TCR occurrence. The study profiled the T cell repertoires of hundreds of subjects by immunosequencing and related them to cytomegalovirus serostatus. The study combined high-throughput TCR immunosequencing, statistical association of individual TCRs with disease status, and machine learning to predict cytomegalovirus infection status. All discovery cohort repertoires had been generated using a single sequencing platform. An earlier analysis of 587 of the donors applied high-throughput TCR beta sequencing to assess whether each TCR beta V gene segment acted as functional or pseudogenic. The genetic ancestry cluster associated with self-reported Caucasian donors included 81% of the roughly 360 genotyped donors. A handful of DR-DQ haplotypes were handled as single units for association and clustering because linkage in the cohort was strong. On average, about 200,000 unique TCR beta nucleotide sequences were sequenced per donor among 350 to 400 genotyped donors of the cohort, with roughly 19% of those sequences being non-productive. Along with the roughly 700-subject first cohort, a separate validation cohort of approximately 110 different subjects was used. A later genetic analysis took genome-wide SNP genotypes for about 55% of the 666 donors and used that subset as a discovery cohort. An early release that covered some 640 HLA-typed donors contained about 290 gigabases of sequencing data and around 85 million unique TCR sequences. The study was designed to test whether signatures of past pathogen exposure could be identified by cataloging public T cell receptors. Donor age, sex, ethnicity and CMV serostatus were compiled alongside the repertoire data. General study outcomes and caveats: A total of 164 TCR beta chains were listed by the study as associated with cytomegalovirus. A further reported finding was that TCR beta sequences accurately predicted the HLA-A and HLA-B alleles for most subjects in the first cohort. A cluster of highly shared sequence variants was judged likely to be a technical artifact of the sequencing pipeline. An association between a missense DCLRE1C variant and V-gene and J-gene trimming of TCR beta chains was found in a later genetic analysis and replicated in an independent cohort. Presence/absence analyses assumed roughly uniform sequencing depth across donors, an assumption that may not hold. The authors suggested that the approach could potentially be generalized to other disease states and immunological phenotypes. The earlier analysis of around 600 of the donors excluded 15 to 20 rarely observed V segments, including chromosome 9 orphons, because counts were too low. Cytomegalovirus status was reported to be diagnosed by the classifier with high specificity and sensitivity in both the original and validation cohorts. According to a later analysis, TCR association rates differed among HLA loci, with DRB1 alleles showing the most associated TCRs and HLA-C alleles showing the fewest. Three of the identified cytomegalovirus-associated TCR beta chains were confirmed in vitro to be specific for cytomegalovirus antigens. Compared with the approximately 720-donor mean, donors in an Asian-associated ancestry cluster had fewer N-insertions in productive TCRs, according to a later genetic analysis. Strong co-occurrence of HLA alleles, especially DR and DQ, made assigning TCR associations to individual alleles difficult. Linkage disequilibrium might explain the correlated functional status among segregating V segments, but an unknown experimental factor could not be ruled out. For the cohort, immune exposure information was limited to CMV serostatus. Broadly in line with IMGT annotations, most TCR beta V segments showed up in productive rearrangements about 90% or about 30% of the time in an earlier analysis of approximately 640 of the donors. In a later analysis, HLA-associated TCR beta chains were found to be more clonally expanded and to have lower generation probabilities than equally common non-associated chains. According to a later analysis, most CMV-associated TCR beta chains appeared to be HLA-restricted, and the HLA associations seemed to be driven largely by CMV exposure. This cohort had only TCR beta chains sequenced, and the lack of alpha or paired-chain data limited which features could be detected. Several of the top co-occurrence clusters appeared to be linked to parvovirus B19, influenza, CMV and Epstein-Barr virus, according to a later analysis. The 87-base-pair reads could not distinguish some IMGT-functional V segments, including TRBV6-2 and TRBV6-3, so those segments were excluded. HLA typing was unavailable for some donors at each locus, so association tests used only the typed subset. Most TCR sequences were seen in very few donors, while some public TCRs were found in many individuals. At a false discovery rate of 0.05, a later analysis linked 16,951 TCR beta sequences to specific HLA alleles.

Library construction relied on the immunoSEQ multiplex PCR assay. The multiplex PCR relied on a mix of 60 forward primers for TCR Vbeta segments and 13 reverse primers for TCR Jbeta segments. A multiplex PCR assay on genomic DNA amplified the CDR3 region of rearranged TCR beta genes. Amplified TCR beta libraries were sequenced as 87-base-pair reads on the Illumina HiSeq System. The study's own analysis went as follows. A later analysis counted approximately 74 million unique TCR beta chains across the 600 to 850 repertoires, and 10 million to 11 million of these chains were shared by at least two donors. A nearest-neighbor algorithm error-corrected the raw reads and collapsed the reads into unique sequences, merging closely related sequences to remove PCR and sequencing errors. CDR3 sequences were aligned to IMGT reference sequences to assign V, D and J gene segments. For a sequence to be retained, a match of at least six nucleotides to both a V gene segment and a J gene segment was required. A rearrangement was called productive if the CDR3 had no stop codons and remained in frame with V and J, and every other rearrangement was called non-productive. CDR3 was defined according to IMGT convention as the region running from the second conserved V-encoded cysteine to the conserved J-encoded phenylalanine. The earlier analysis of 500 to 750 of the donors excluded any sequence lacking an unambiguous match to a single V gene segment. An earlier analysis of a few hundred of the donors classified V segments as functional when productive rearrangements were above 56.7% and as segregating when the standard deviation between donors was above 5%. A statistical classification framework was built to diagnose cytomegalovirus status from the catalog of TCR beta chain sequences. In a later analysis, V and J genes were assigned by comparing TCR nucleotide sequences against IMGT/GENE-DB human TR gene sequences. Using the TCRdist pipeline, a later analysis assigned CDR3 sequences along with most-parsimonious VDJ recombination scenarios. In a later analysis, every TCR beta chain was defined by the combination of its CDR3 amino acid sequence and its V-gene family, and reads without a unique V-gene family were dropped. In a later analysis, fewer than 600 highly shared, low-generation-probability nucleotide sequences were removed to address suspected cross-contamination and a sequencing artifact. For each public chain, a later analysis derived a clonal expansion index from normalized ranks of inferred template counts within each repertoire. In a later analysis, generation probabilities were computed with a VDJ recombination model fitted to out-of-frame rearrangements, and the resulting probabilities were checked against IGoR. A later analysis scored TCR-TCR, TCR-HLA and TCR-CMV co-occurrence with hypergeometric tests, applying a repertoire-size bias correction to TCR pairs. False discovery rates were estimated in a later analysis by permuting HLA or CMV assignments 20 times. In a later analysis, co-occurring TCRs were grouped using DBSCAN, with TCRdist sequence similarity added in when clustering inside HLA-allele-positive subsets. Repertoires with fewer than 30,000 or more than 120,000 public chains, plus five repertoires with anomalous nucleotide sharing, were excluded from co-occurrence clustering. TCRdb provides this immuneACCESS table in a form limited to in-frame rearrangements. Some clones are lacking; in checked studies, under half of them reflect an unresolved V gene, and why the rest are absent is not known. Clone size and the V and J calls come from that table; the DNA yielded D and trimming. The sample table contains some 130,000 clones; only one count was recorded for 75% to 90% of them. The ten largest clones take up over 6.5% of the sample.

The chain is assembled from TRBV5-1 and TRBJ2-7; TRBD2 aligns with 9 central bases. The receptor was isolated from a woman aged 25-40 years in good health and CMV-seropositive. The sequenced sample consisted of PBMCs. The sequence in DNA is TGCGCCAGCAGCACCAGCGGGGGGCGAAACTACGAGCAGTACTTC. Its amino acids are CASSTSGGRNYEQYF. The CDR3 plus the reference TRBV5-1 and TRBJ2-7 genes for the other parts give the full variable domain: KAGVTQTPRYLIKTRGQQVTLSCSPISGHRSVSWYQQTPGQGLQFLFEYFSETQRNKGNFPGRFSGRQFSNSRSEMNVSTLELGDSALYLCASSTSGGRNYEQYFGPGTRLTVT.